These T cell receptor beta chains were read from a single sample in a study of blood T cell repertoires in COVID-19. Sequencing used immunoSEQ multiplex PCR; TCRdb keeps in-frame clones, though not all of them. The sample has approximately 250,000 clones, approximately 90% seen once. The sequenced sample was PBMCs or T cells enriched from blood (not recorded which). These receptors came from a woman in her 30s with acute COVID-19. Each CDR3 is given with its conserved first and last residue. Fields, in order: CDR3 length, V gene, J gene, CDR3 protein.

>12|TRBV24-1|TRBJ2-1
CATSDLLGEQFF
>16|TRBV4-1|TRBJ2-7
CASSQATGGVPYEQYF
>15|TRBV7-2|TRBJ2-1
CASSSSGSPYNEQFF
>16|TRBV5-4|TRBJ2-7
CASSLEQFGGPGEQYF
>15|TRBV9|TRBJ1-5
CASSVGQGPNQPQHF
>13|TRBV5-8|TRBJ2-1
CASSRRDTNEQFF
>15|TRBV19|TRBJ2-1
CASTQTTASYNEQFF
>14|TRBV30|TRBJ2-7
CAWSKGGGYHEQYF
>14|TRBV3-1/TRBV3-2|TRBJ2-7
CASSLRDSYYEQYF
>15|TRBV5-4|TRBJ2-7
CASSPGTSPRYEQYF
>15|TRBV5-1|TRBJ2-3
CASKTSGSITDTQYF
>13|TRBV7-9|TRBJ1-5
CASSLDNNQPQHF
>15|TRBV28|TRBJ2-7
CASKTPGQGLYEQYF
>14|TRBV9|TRBJ2-2
CASRGEVNTGELFF
>14|TRBV7-9|TRBJ2-1
CASSHGVLVNEQFF
>18|TRBV3-1/TRBV3-2|TRBJ1-2
CASSQDGGTGRTGYGYTF
>13|TRBV9|TRBJ1-2
CASSVVPGEGYTF
>14|TRBV4-2|TRBJ2-1
CASSQLQGNNEQFF
>16|TRBV11-2|TRBJ1-1
CASSLTREGGGPEAFF
>13|TRBV7-2|TRBJ1-4
CASSLDIIEKLFF
>14|TRBV27|TRBJ2-1
CASSKQGGSNEQFF
>14|TRBV2|TRBJ2-3
CASSRTGVTDTQYF
>14|TRBV5-1|TRBJ1-5
CASSPGVSNQPQHF
>15|TRBV5-6|TRBJ2-7
CASSQLQGARYEQYF
>17|TRBV25-1|TRBJ2-1
CASSVSPTGGNNNEQFF
>15|TRBV19|TRBJ1-6
CASSMGPSYNSPLHF
>13|TRBV27|TRBJ1-2
CASSGTGAYGYTF
>12|TRBV7-9|TRBJ1-1
CASSPVPREAFF
>16|TRBV7-8|TRBJ1-6
CASSHDRVPYNSPLHF
>17|TRBV24-1|TRBJ2-1
CATSGPGLAGSPEEQFF
>13|TRBV10-3|TRBJ2-1
CAISKPGTAEQFF
>13|TRBV12-3/TRBV12-4|TRBJ2-3
CASTTHRGDTQYF
>12|TRBV2|TRBJ1-2
CASIRSDYGYTF
>13|TRBV4-2|TRBJ1-6
CASSQAQGSPLHF
>15|TRBV6-5|TRBJ2-5
CASSYSVQPQETQYF
>13|TRBV10-3|TRBJ2-1
CAILSGSGNEQFF
>14|TRBV29-1|TRBJ2-1
CSASSGRSNNEQFF
>12|TRBV19|TRBJ1-1
CASSTQGTEAFF
>14|TRBV29-1|TRBJ2-1
CSSEALAGVGEQFF
>16|TRBV9|TRBJ1-6
CASSEQDRVVNSPLHF
>14|TRBV27|TRBJ1-2
CASSLSGGAGGYTF
>16|TRBV3-1/TRBV3-2|TRBJ2-7
CASSQGGTGESYEQYF
>15|TRBV7-6|TRBJ2-3
CASSQRDWGTDTQYF
>15|TRBV5-1|TRBJ1-4
CASSLAEGVSEKLFF
>15|TRBV7-2|TRBJ2-3
CASSWLGEVPDTQYF
>15|TRBV18|TRBJ1-1
CASSPAEEAGAEAFF
>13|TRBV28|TRBJ1-2
CASRHRGPYGYTF